This entry lists 21 T cell receptor beta chains sequenced from one sample in a study of HIV-infected patients and healthy controls. TCRdb re-called the 5' RACE reads through MiXCR, storing one row per CDR3 protein. Seen here are 55,000 to 70,000 distinct CDR3 sequences, under 25% observed once, and the top ten hold 1.4% to 1.5%. Sequencing was carried out using CD4+ T cells from blood. These receptor sequences come from a human donor in good health.

In its sample, this clonotype was seen a few times. The chain employs TRBV7-6 and TRBJ2-5; possibly TRBD1 or TRBD2 for D (5 bases each). Germline V gives CDR1 SGHVS, CDR2 FNYEAQ. The CDR3 is made up of 15 amino acids. V dropped 2 bases and J dropped 5 bases, with 15 bases sitting between them. The CDR3, as DNA: TGTGCCAGCAGCTTATTACCCGGGACCGGGGAGACCCAGTACTTC. Amino acid sequence: CASSLLPGTGETQYF.

This clonotype has only a few counts. The chain recombines TRBV19 with TRBJ1-5, with TRBD1 as a possible D gene (5 bases). CDR1 and CDR2 (germline): LNHDA, SQIVND (reference sequence). The CDR3 is made up of 15 amino acids. V lost 6 bases and J lost 6, with 18 bases in between. The CDR3 protein is CASSPRGGNFQPQHF. As DNA, the CDR3 is TGTGCCAGTAGCCCCCGCGGGGGGAACTTTCAGCCCCAGCATTTT. Drawing the rest from reference TRBV19 and TRBJ1-5, the complete variable domain is DGGITQSPKYLFRKEGQNVTLSCEQNLNHDAMYWYRQDPGQGLRLIYYSQIVNDFQKGDIAEGYSVSREKKESFPLTVTSAQKNPTAFYLCASSPRGGNFQPQHFGDGTRLSIL.

This clonotype was found many times. The V gene is TRBV5-1, the J gene TRBJ2-3, with D tentatively TRBD2 (6 bases). Trimming removed 3 bases from V and 5 bases from J, with 10 bases in between. CDR3 length: 13 amino acids. In germline, CDR1 is SGHRS, CDR2 YFSETQ. This CDR3 is CASSSYSGDTQYF. CDR3 bases: TGCGCCAGCAGCTCTTATAGCGGAGATACGCAGTATTTT.

This clonotype was detected ten times or more. V and J are TRBV10-3 and TRBJ1-5, with unresolved D. This CDR3 is built from 15 residues. V was shortened by 0 bases and J by 0 bases, with 6 bases between the two germline ends. Germline assignment: CDR1 ENHRY and CDR2 SYGVKD. The CDR3 region has the DNA TGTGCCATCAGTGAGTCTGGAAATAGCAATCAGCCCCAGCATTTT. Translated: CAISESGNSNQPQHF.

The genes are TRBV7-2 and TRBJ1-1; D may be TRBD1 (6 bases). From germline, CDR1 is SGHTA and CDR2 FQGNSA. The CDR3 has 15 residues. V dropped 2 bases and J dropped 0 bases, with 10 bases sitting between them. CDR3 loop: CASSLSTGMNTEAFF. The CDR3 nucleotides read TGTGCCAGCAGCTTATCTACAGGGATGAACACTGAAGCTTTCTTT.

This clonotype was detected many times. The chain joins TRBV4-2 to TRBJ2-3; D remains ambiguous. The CDR3 length is 15 residues. V was shortened by 1 base and J by 2 bases, with 10 bases between the two germline ends. Germline-derived CDR1 and CDR2 are LGHNA and YNFKEQ. DNA of the CDR3: TGTGCCAGCAGCCAAGGGTATTTGGACACAGATACGCAGTATTTT. Translated, it gives CASSQGYLDTDTQYF.

This clonotype was recorded a few times. The chain has TRBV18 and TRBJ2-1, with D unresolved. This CDR3 contains 14 residues. Germline V gene lookup returns CDR1 KGHSH and CDR2 LQKENI. The germline V and J ends were trimmed by 2 bases and 0 bases, with 5 bases remaining between them. The CDR3 coding sequence is TGTGCCAGCTCACCAGTTGGCTCCTACAATGAGCAGTTCTTC. It is translated as CASSPVGSYNEQFF.

Many counts were recorded for this clonotype. The chain is built from TRBV7-8 and TRBJ1-5; TRBD1 might be the D (5 bases). Germline CDR1 is SGHVS and CDR2 is FQNEAQ. This CDR3 is built from 15 residues. V lost 1 base and J lost 2, with 9 bases in between. CDR3 loop: CASSLEGAGNQPQHF. The CDR3 coding sequence is TGTGCCAGCAGCTTAGAAGGGGCCGGCAATCAGCCCCAGCATTTT. The full variable domain, rest sourced from reference TRBV7-8 and TRBJ1-5, is GAGVSQSPRYKVAKRGQDVALRCDPISGHVSLFWYQQALGQGPEFLTYFQNEAQLDKSGLPSDRFFAERPEGSVSTLKIQRTQQEDSAVYLCASSLEGAGNQPQHFGDGTRLSIL.

The chain joins TRBV20-1 to TRBJ1-5; D remains unclear. The CDR3 consists of 13 residues. Trimming removed 3 bases at V and 3 bases at J, with 9 bases between. The germline V gene encodes CDR1 DFQATT and CDR2 SNEGSKA (reference sequence). This chain's CDR3 is CSARKISNQPQHF. The CDR3 coding sequence is TGCAGTGCTAGGAAGATTTCCAATCAGCCCCAGCATTTT.

The J gene is TRBJ2-7, the V gene TRBV25-1; 10 nucleotides align to TRBD1. CDR1 is MGHDK and CDR2 is SYGVNS in the germline V gene. This CDR3 spans 18 amino acids. Losses at the gene ends were 6 bases for V and 3 bases for J; bases not matched to a gene: 17. This CDR3 reads CASSPDGTAGQGYYEQYF. In DNA form, the CDR3 reads TGTGCCAGCAGCCCTGATGGGACAGCGGGACAGGGGTACTACGAGCAGTACTTC.

V is TRBV7-2 and J is TRBJ1-1; D possibly corresponds to TRBD1 (5 bases). Germline loops: CDR1 SGHTA, CDR2 FQGNSA. The CDR3 spans 13 residues. V lost 0 bases and J 8 bases, leaving 10 bases between the germline ends. CDR3 protein: CASSLALQEEAFF. Here the CDR3 DNA reads TGTGCCAGCAGCTTAGCATTACAGGAGGAAGCTTTCTTT.

This clonotype was observed many times. The chain links TRBV20-1 to TRBJ2-1; the D gene could be TRBD1 or TRBD2 (5 bases each). Germline CDR1 DFQATT, CDR2 SNEGSKA (reference sequence). This CDR3 contains 15 residues. Trimming cost V 4 bases and J 3 bases, with 16 bases left between them. CDR3 in amino acids: CSATSSRDLYNEQFF. DNA for the CDR3: TGCAGTGCTACCTCTTCCCGGGACCTCTACAATGAGCAGTTCTTC.

V gene TRBV5-5 combines with J gene TRBJ2-7; D possibly corresponds to TRBD1 (5 bases). This CDR3 has 13 residues. CDR1 is SGHKS, CDR2 YYEKEE, per germline (reference sequence). The V end was cut by 6 bases, the J end by 4 bases, with 14 bases between. The CDR3 protein is CASNKLQEYEQYF. The DNA of the CDR3 is TGTGCCAGCAACAAATTACAGGAGTACGAGCAGTACTTC.

This clonotype was recorded at least ten times. This sequence joins TRBV12-3 or TRBV12-4 and TRBJ1-1; no reliable D call. This CDR3 spans 11 amino acids. V shed 1 base and J shed 8 bases, with 5 bases lying between them. CDR3 amino acids: CASSLGQEAFF. In DNA form, the CDR3 reads TGTGCCAGCAGTTTAGGGCAGGAAGCTTTCTTT.

This clonotype was seen only a few times. The J gene is TRBJ1-5, the V gene TRBV5-5, with unresolved D. There are 11 residues in the CDR3. Germline V gene data show CDR1 as SGHKS and CDR2 as YYEKEE (reference sequence). Trimming removed 2 bases at V and 7 bases at J, with 4 bases between. CDR3 bases: TGTGCCAGCAGCTTAAAACAGCCCCAGCATTTT. Encoded protein: CASSLKQPQHF.

As regards this clonotype: Possible read error: a much larger clone is one base away. The rearrangement uses TRBV5-1 and TRBJ1-5, with D hard to call. Germline V gene data show CDR1 as SGHRS and CDR2 as YFSETQ. Deletions cut 0 bases from V and 5 bases from J, with 12 bases between. This CDR3 contains 15 residues. CDR3 sequence: CASSLAGRNDQPQHF. CDR3 nucleotides: TGCGCCAGCAGCTTGGCGGGGAGGAACGATCAGCCCCAGCATTTT.

This clonotype was detected a few times. The chain is built from TRBV9 and TRBJ2-3, with D perhaps being TRBD1 or TRBD2 (7 bases each). Trimming stripped 4 bases from V and 2 bases from J, with 17 bases between. Germline V lookup: CDR1 SGDLS, CDR2 YYNGEE. There are 16 residues in the CDR3. DNA of the CDR3: TGTGCCAGCAGCCCAGGCAGGGGGGGGAACACAGATACGCAGTATTTT. This translates into CASSPGRGGNTDTQYF. The full variable domain, its missing parts supplied by reference TRBV9 and TRBJ2-3, is DSGVTQTPKHLITATGQRVTLRCSPRSGDLSVYWYQQSLDQGLQFLIQYYNGEERAKGNILERFSAQQFPDLHSELNLSSLELGDSALYFCASSPGRGGNTDTQYFGPGTRLTVL.

This clonotype has a handful of counts. The rearrangement uses TRBV11-3 and TRBJ2-2; D is unclear. From germline, CDR1 is SGHNT and CDR2 YENEEA. The germline V and J ends were trimmed by 0 bases and 0 bases, with 2 bases remaining between them. CDR3 length equals 14 residues. DNA of the CDR3: TGTGCCAGCAGCTTAGACTCGAACACCGGGGAGCTGTTTTTT. It is translated as CASSLDSNTGELFF.

The V call is TRBV28, the J call TRBJ2-7; D may correspond to TRBD1 or TRBD2 (5 bases each). The CDR3 contains 16 residues. V lost 6 bases to trimming and J lost 0 bases, with 18 bases between them. The V gene's germline CDR1 is MDHEN and CDR2 SYDVKM. CDR3 in DNA: TGTGCCAGCAGGCGGTACTCCGGGACCGTCTCCTACGAGCAGTACTTC. Protein: CASRRYSGTVSYEQYF.

The rearrangement links TRBV18 to TRBJ2-3; 7 bases map to TRBD1. Germline V gene lookup returns CDR1 KGHSH and CDR2 LQKENI. Trimming cost V 4 bases and J 5 bases; bases outside gene matches: 12. This CDR3 contains 16 residues. The CDR3 loop reads CASSHETGAQGDTQYF. CDR3 nucleotides: TGTGCCAGCTCACACGAAACAGGGGCCCAAGGAGATACGCAGTATTTT.

This clonotype was recorded a few times. This chain joins TRBV5-6 and TRBJ2-1; D uncertain. V lost 0 bases, J lost 0 bases, and 10 bases lay in between. This CDR3 comprises 16 residues. The V gene's germline CDR1 is SGHDT and CDR2 YYEEEE. The CDR3 DNA is TGTGCCAGCAGCTTGGTCGGCGGCATCTCCTACAATGAGCAGTTCTTC. Protein: CASSLVGGISYNEQFF. The variable domain in full, with the rest retrieved from reference TRBV5-6 and TRBJ2-1, is DAGVTQSPTHLIKTRGQQVTLRCSPKSGHDTVSWYQQALGQGPQFIFQYYEEEERQRGNFPDRFSGHQFPNYSSELNVNALLLGDSALYLCASSLVGGISYNEQFFGPGTRLTVL.